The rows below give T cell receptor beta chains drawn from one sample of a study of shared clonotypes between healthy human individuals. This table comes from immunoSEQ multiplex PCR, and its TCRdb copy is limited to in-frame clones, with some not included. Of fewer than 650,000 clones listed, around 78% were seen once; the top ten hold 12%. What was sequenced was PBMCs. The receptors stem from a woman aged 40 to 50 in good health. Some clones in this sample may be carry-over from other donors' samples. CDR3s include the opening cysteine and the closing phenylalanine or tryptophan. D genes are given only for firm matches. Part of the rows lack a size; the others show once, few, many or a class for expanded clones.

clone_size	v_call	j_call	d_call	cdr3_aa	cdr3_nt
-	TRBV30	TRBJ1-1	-	CAWSVLRGFNTEAFF	TGTGCCTGGAGTGTACTTCGTGGTTTCAACACTGAAGCTTTCTTT
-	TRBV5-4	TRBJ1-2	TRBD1	CASRLTGALGYTF	TGTGCCAGCAGACTGACAGGGGCTCTTGGCTACACCTTC
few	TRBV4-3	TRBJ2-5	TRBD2	CASSVGLDRETQYF	TGCGCCAGCAGCGTCGGACTAGATCGGGAGACCCAGTACTTC
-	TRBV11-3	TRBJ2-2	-	CASSPRQTTGELFF	TGTGCCAGCAGCCCTCGCCAGACCACCGGGGAGCTGTTTTTT
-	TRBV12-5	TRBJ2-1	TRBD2	CASGLVPLAENNEQFF	TGTGCTAGTGGTTTGGTACCCCTAGCGGAGAACAATGAGCAGTTCTTC
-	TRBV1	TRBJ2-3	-	CTSRRLTSTDTQYF	TGCACCAGCAGAAGGCTAACTAGCACAGATACGCAGTATTTT
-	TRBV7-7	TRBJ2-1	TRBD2	CASSLSLAGVQGEQFF	TGTGCCAGCAGCTTGAGTCTAGCGGGAGTACAGGGTGAGCAGTTCTTC
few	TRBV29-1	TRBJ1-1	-	CSVGTQNTEAFF	TGCAGCGTTGGGACACAGAACACTGAAGCTTTCTTT
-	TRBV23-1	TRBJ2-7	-	CASSQSSPGHHYEQYF	TGCGCCAGCAGTCAATCCTCGCCGGGACACCACTACGAGCAGTACTTC
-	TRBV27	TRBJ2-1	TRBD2	CASSTQTSGAFNEQFF	TGTGCTAGCAGCACCCAGACTAGCGGGGCATTCAATGAGCAGTTCTTC
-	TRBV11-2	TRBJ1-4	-	CASSLGPGLEKLFF	TGTGCCAGCAGCTTAGGGCCAGGGTTGGAAAAACTGTTTTTT
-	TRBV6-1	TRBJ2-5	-	CATHIREATETQYF	TGTGCCACCCACATCAGGGAGGCTACAGAGACCCAGTACTTC
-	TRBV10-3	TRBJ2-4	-	CAISESPGTDVAKNIQYF	TGTGCCATCAGTGAGTCACCCGGTACCGACGTAGCCAAAAACATTCAGTACTTC
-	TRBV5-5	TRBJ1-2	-	CASSLGTSLQYGYTF	TGTGCCAGCAGCTTGGGGACATCATTACAGTATGGCTACACCTTC
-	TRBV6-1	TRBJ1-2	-	CASNSGQAGYTF	TGTGCCAGCAATTCAGGGCAGGCTGGCTACACCTTC
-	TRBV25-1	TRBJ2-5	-	CASSGFRVGGETQYF	TGTGCCAGCAGTGGATTCAGGGTGGGAGGAGAGACCCAGTACTTC
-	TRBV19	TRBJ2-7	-	CASSMGDSTSYEQYF	TGTGCCAGTAGTATGGGAGACTCCACCTCCTACGAGCAGTACTTC
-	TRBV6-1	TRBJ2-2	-	CASSESGTGELFF	TGTGCCAGCAGTGAATCGGGTACCGGGGAGCTGTTTTTT
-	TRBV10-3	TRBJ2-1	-	CAISEFTTANEQFF	TGTGCCATCAGTGAGTTCACTACGGCCAATGAGCAGTTCTTC
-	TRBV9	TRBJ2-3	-	CASSFRTGQSTDTQYF	TGTGCCAGCAGCTTTCGGACTGGCCAGAGCACAGATACGCAGTATTTT
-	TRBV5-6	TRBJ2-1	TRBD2	CASSFGTSGLQFF	TGTGCCAGCAGCTTTGGGACTAGCGGACTGCAGTTCTTC
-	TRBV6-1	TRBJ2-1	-	CASSEWTQGTYNEQFF	TGTGCCAGCAGTGAATGGACACAGGGTACTTACAATGAGCAGTTCTTC
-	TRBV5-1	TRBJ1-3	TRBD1	CASTDRVGNTIYF	TGCGCCAGCACGGACAGGGTCGGAAACACCATATATTTT
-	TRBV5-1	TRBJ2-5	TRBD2	CASFAPGGKETQYF	TGCGCCAGCTTCGCCCCGGGAGGTAAAGAGACCCAGTACTTC
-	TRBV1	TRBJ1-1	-	CISSQEDRENTEAFF	TGCATCAGCAGCCAAGAAGACAGAGAGAACACTGAAGCTTTCTTT
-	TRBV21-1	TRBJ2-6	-	CASSLGVQQSRANVLTF	TGTGCCAGCAGCCTAGGTGTACAACAAAGTCGGGCCAACGTCCTGACTTTC
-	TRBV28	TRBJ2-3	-	CASSLNRLDSTDTQYF	TGTGCCAGCAGTTTAAATCGTTTGGACAGCACAGATACGCAGTATTTT
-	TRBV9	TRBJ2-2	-	CASSVGSANTGELFF	TGTGCCAGCAGCGTAGGGTCAGCGAACACCGGGGAGCTGTTTTTT
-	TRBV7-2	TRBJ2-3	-	CASSLNLADTQYF	TGTGCCAGCAGCTTAAATTTGGCAGATACGCAGTATTTT
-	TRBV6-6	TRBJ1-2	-	CASSRDRTDGYTF	TGTGCCAGCAGCCGTGACAGAACCGATGGCTACACCTTC
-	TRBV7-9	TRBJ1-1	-	CASSLAQGTEAFF	TGTGCCAGCAGCTTAGCGCAGGGCACTGAAGCTTTCTTT
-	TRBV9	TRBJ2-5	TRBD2	CASSSGLAAQETQYF	TGTGCCAGCAGCTCGGGACTAGCGGCCCAAGAGACCCAGTACTTC
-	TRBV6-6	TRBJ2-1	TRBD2	CASSSTSGSVNEQFF	TGTGCCAGCAGTTCGACTAGCGGGTCCGTCAATGAGCAGTTCTTC
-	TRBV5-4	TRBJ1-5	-	CASSFDGGSNQPQHF	TGTGCCAGCAGCTTTGATGGAGGAAGCAATCAGCCCCAGCATTTT
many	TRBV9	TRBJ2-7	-	CASSVDQRDYEQYF	TGTGCCAGCAGCGTAGACCAACGGGACTACGAGCAGTACTTC
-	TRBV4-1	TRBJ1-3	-	CASSQDRAGGNTIYF	TGCGCCAGCAGCCAAGACAGGGCAGGAGGAAACACCATATATTTT
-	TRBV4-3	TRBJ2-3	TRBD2	CASSQDGLAGGGTQYF	TGCGCCAGCAGCCAAGATGGACTAGCGGGAGGGGGTACGCAGTATTTT
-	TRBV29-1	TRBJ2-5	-	CSVLLGGLMTQYF	TGCAGCGTACTACTCGGGGGCCTAATGACCCAGTACTTC
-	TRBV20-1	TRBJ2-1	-	CSTSGRVEQFF	TGCAGTACTAGTGGCAGGGTTGAGCAGTTCTTC
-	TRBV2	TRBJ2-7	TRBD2	CASSAREGLYEQYF	TGTGCCAGCAGTGCGCGGGAGGGCCTATACGAGCAGTACTTC
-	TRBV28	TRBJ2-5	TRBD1	CASSPGQTETQYF	TGTGCCAGCAGCCCGGGACAGACGGAGACCCAGTACTTC
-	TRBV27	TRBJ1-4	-	CASSSRDSEKLFF	TGTGCCAGCAGTTCCCGGGACTCCGAAAAACTGTTTTTT
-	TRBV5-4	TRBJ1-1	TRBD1	CASSLDGQGAEAFF	TGTGCCAGCAGCTTGGATGGACAGGGTGCTGAAGCTTTCTTT
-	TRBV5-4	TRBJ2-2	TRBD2	CASSPTTSGSSTGELFF	TGTGCCAGCAGCCCCACCACTAGCGGGAGTAGCACCGGGGAGCTGTTTTTT
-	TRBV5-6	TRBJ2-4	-	CASSLDRGLLAKNIQYF	TGTGCCAGCAGCTTGGACAGGGGACTACTAGCCAAAAACATTCAGTACTTC
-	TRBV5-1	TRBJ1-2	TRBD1	CASSLAGQEELGGYTF	TGCGCCAGCAGCTTGGCCGGACAGGAAGAATTGGGAGGCTACACCTTC
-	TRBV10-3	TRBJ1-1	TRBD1	CATVTQGAGDTEAFF	TGTGCCACCGTAACTCAGGGGGCGGGTGACACTGAAGCTTTCTTT
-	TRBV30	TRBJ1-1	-	CACEDRPDTEAFF	TGTGCCTGTGAGGACCGGCCGGACACTGAAGCTTTCTTT
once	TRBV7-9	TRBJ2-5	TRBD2	CANSHSGSPQETQYF	TGTGCCAACAGCCATAGCGGGAGCCCTCAAGAGACCCAGTACTTC
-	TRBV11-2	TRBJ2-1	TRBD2	CASSFSREGLLIF	TGTGCCAGCAGCTTTTCCCGGGAGGGCCTTTTGATCTTC
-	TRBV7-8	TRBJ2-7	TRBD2	CASSLRTSGYEQYF	TGTGCCAGCAGCCTACGGACTAGCGGCTACGAGCAGTACTTC
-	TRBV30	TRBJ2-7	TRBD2	CACRVTSGRGEQYF	TGTGCCTGCAGGGTGACTAGCGGGAGGGGCGAGCAGTACTTC
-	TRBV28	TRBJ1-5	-	CASSSPNQPQHF	TGTGCCAGCAGTTCCCCAAATCAGCCCCAGCATTTT
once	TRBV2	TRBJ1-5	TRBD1	CASSRDREPNQPQHF	TGTGCCAGCAGTAGGGACAGGGAGCCCAATCAGCCCCAGCATTTT